This TCR beta chain originates from a study of metastatic and nonmetastatic thyroid tumors. Study at large: Across blood and tumor or nodule tissue, repertoires from malignant and benign thyroid patients were compared with one another. Study-level points and caveats: Significantly higher TCR beta diversity was reportedly seen in malignant thyroid tumors than benign nodules, in blood and tumor.

About this clone: Its antigen is as yet unknown.

Germline V CDR1 and CDR2: DFQATT, SNEGSKA (reference sequence). This CDR3 comprises 14 residues. V shed 3 bases and J shed 4 bases, with 16 bases lying between them. All patients were treatment-naive before thyroid surgery. How the authors handled the data: CDR3 was compared across clinicopathological groups, and the resulting differences were used to build a distant-metastasis classifier for papillary thyroid cancer. TCRdb re-processed the PCR reads through MiXCR. The V and J calls come from TCRdb's annotation, not from the publication. The sample holds about 16,000 clones, roughly 32% seen once. The gene calls are TRBV20-1 and TRBJ2-7; weak D call: TRBD2 (6 bases). The sample was tumor tissue. The TCR sequence derives from a female donor with papillary thyroid cancer or a benign thyroid nodule (not recorded which). Some clones in this sample may be carry-over from other donors' samples. In DNA form, the CDR3 reads TGCAGTGCTAGCCCCCGGGACTTCCTTTACGAGCAGTACTTC. Its translation is CSASPRDFLYEQYF.